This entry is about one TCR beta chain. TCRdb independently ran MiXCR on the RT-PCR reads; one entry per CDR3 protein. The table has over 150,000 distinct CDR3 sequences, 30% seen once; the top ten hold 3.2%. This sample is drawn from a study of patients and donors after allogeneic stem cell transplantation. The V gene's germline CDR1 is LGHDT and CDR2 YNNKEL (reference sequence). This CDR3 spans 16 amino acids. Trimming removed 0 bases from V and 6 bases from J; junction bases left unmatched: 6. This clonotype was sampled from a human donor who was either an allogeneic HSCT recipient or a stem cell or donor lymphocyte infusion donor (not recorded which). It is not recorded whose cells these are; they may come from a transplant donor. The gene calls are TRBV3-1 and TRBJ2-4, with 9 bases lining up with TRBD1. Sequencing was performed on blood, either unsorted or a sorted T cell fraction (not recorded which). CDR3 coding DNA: TGTGCCAGCAGCCAAGAGGGAACAGGGGGCAGAAACATTCAGTACTTC. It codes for CASSQEGTGGRNIQYF. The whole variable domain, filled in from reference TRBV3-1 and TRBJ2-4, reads DTAVSQTPKYLVTQMGNDKSIKCEQNLGHDTMYWYKQDSKKFLKIMFSYNNKELIINETVPNRFSPKSPDKAHLNLHINSLELGDSAVYFCASSQEGTGGRNIQYFGAGTRLSVL.